Included here is one T cell receptor (beta chain) sequence, with context. Its specificity is unknown. Template material for TCR beta VDJ and CDR3 profiling consisted of genomic DNA. TCRdb ran MiXCR on the reads and lists one entry per CDR3 protein. In the table there are around 250,000 distinct CDR3 sequences, roughly 82% of which are singletons. CD8+CD57+ cell expansion, shown by flow cytometry, had occurred in the patients selected for sequencing. Patients were untreated when blood was sampled. The source of the sample is a study of CD8+CD57+ T cells in acquired aplastic anemia. The wider study: Sorted CD4+ and CD8+ cell DNA averaged about 3 ug.

Notes on the study in general: Controls did not differ significantly from patients in CD8+ Simpson's diversity. About 29 sequences, all CD8+ CDR3, were shared between patients and controls.

The CDR3 sequence is 13 residues long. From germline, CDR1 is SGHTA and CDR2 FQGTGA. Trimming took off 2 bases at V and 4 bases at J, with 6 bases between the two ends. The sample was sorted CD4+, CD8+, or CD8+CD57+ T cells (not recorded which) from PBMCs. The J gene is TRBJ2-1, the V gene TRBV7-3; no clear D gene. This clonotype was obtained from a human donor with aplastic anemia. The CDR3 sequence: CASSLGEYNEQFF. CDR3 in DNA: TGTGCCAGCAGCTTAGGGGAATACAATGAGCAGTTCTTC.